The rows below give T cell receptor beta chains drawn from one sample of a study of metastatic and nonmetastatic thyroid tumors. MiXCR re-clonotyped the PCR reads for TCRdb. The sample records about 4,300 clones, roughly two fifths being singletons. What was sequenced was tumor tissue. The origin of the receptors is a male donor with papillary thyroid cancer or a benign thyroid nodule (not recorded which). Some clones in this sample may be carry-over from other donors' samples. Each CDR3 is given with its conserved first and last residue. A D gene is named only where the DNA matches it firmly. Part of the rows lack a size; the others show once, few, many or a class for expanded clones.

clone_size	v_call	d_call	j_call	cdr3_aa	cdr3_nt
few	TRBV27	TRBD2	TRBJ2-2	CASSLRPSGKIGELFF	TGTGCCAGCAGTTTACGGCCTAGCGGGAAAATCGGGGAGCTGTTTTTT
once	TRBV9	TRBD1	TRBJ2-3	CASSVSTGGPRTDTQYF	TGTGCCAGCAGCGTATCGACAGGGGGCCCACGAACAGATACGCAGTATTTT
.	TRBV4-2	TRBD2	TRBJ2-1	CASSHAGLAGEYFF	TGTGCCAGCAGCCATGCGGGACTAGCGGGAGAATACTTCTTC
.	TRBV18	TRBD2	TRBJ2-7	CASSPLRPSGYYEQYF	TGTGCCAGCTCACCACTTCGCCCTAGCGGGTACTACGAGCAGTACTTC
.	TRBV20-1	.	TRBJ1-5	CSASRGMGSNQPQHF	TGCAGTGCTTCCCGAGGGATGGGTAGCAATCAGCCCCAGCATTTT
few	TRBV28	.	TRBJ2-1	CASSLELGSNEQFF	TGTGCCAGCAGTTTAGAACTCGGGTCGAATGAGCAGTTCTTC
few	TRBV27	.	TRBJ2-7	CAISYWQGSYEQYF	TGTGCCATCAGTTACTGGCAGGGCTCCTACGAGCAGTACTTC
.	TRBV7-2	.	TRBJ2-7	CASSRETGDPYEQYF	TGTGCCAGCAGCCGAGAGACAGGCGATCCCTACGAGCAGTACTTC
few	TRBV6-2/TRBV6-3	.	TRBJ1-5	CASSYSRGNQPQHF	TGTGCCAGCAGTTACTCGAGGGGGAATCAGCCCCAGCATTTT
.	TRBV7-2	TRBD1	TRBJ2-7	CASSVGQGGYEQYF	TGTGCCAGCAGCGTTGGACAGGGCGGGTACGAGCAGTACTTC
.	TRBV7-9	.	TRBJ2-1	CASSRFAGPDEQFF	TGTGCCAGCAGCCGCTTTGCAGGTCCCGATGAGCAGTTCTTC
.	TRBV6-2/TRBV6-3	TRBD1	TRBJ2-1	CASSSRDSRFF	TGTGCCAGCAGTTCCCGGGACAGTAGGTTCTTC
.	TRBV30	.	TRBJ2-6	CAWSRGAGANVLTF	TGTGCCTGGAGTCGAGGGGCTGGGGCCAACGTCCTGACTTTC
large	TRBV27	.	TRBJ1-1	CASSLGTEAFF	TGTGCCAGCAGTTTAGGCACTGAAGCTTTCTTT
.	TRBV5-1	TRBD1	TRBJ1-1	CATRTGREETEAFF	TGCGCCACTCGGACAGGGCGCGAGGAAACTGAAGCTTTCTTT
.	TRBV6-2/TRBV6-3	TRBD2	TRBJ2-1	CASSYLGLAGGSSYNEQFF	TGTGCCAGCAGTTATCTGGGACTAGCGGGAGGGAGCTCCTACAATGAGCAGTTCTTC
.	TRBV11-3	TRBD2	TRBJ2-7	CASSSSGGFDEQYF	TGTGCCAGCAGCAGTAGCGGGGGGTTCGACGAGCAGTACTTC
few	TRBV6-1	TRBD2	TRBJ2-1	CASSDSGRIDEQFF	TGTGCCAGCAGTGATAGCGGGAGAATAGATGAGCAGTTCTTC
few	TRBV19	.	TRBJ2-1	CASSIVGSYNEQFF	TGTGCCAGTAGTATAGTAGGGTCCTACAATGAGCAGTTCTTC
large	TRBV27	TRBD1	TRBJ1-2	CASSFANLGQGNGYTF	TGTGCCAGCAGTTTTGCCAATCTAGGACAGGGAAATGGCTACACCTTC
few	TRBV28	.	TRBJ2-1	CASSSLDPGLPAEEQFF	TGTGCCAGCAGTTCTCTGGATCCGGGACTGCCGGCGGAAGAGCAGTTCTTC
.	TRBV6-1	TRBD2	TRBJ2-3	CASRNSGRLTDTQYF	TGTGCCAGCAGAAATAGCGGGAGGCTCACAGATACGCAGTATTTT
many	TRBV18	.	TRBJ1-1	CASSPKLGTEAFF	TGTGCCAGCTCACCAAAACTCGGCACTGAAGCTTTCTTT
once	TRBV7-3	TRBD1	TRBJ2-7	CASSYTRDRGYEQYF	TGTGCCAGCAGCTACACCCGGGACAGGGGGTACGAGCAGTACTTC
.	TRBV5-6	.	TRBJ1-2	CASSKWGGYGYTF	TGTGCCAGCAGCAAATGGGGTGGCTATGGCTACACCTTC
.	TRBV13	.	TRBJ1-6	CASSLGSRQNSPLHF	TGTGCCAGCAGCCTCGGTAGCAGGCAGAATTCACCCCTCCACTTT
.	TRBV12-3/TRBV12-4	.	TRBJ2-7	CASSLAGEQYF	TGTGCCAGCAGTTTAGCCGGCGAGCAGTACTTC
.	TRBV15	TRBD1	TRBJ1-2	CATSRPTGTGYGYTF	TGTGCCACCAGCAGGCCAACCGGGACAGGTTATGGCTACACCTTC
few	TRBV27	TRBD2	TRBJ2-1	CASSLRITREVYNEQFF	TGTGCCAGCAGTTTACGAATTACACGGGAGGTCTACAATGAGCAGTTCTTC
few	TRBV6-5	TRBD1	TRBJ2-3	CASSDSQGATDTQYF	TGTGCCAGCAGTGACTCACAGGGGGCCACAGATACGCAGTATTTT
few	TRBV12-3/TRBV12-4	.	TRBJ1-1	CASNRMNTEAFF	TGTGCCAGTAATAGAATGAACACTGAAGCTTTCTTT
.	TRBV6-1	.	TRBJ1-5	CASSDVAGNQPQHF	TGTGCCAGCAGTGACGTCGCGGGCAATCAGCCCCAGCATTTT
few	TRBV28	.	TRBJ2-1	CASPNSWGDDEQFF	TGTGCCAGCCCGAACTCGTGGGGCGACGATGAGCAGTTCTTC
.	TRBV20-1	.	TRBJ1-1	CSGTEAVANTEAFF	TGCAGTGGAACCGAGGCCGTTGCGAACACTGAAGCTTTCTTT
.	TRBV20-1	.	TRBJ1-2	CSPPTPRNSGHGYTF	TGCAGTCCACCCACACCCCGGAACTCAGGCCATGGCTACACCTTC
.	TRBV9	.	TRBJ1-5	CASSVEPLPAGPNQPQHF	TGTGCCAGCAGCGTAGAACCCCTCCCTGCGGGACCCAATCAGCCCCAGCATTTT
.	TRBV19	.	TRBJ1-2	CASSIDPPTQNRGYTF	TGTGCCAGTAGTATAGACCCGCCTACTCAGAACAGGGGCTACACCTTC
.	TRBV20-1	.	TRBJ1-1	CSVSQGRAEAFF	TGCAGTGTTTCCCAGGGGAGGGCTGAAGCTTTCTTT
.	TRBV20-1	.	TRBJ2-7	CSARDEGHSAYEQYF	TGCAGTGCTAGAGATGAAGGCCATAGCGCGTACGAGCAGTACTTC
.	TRBV7-3	TRBD1	TRBJ2-2	CASSLGMLRDRGELFF	TGTGCCAGCAGCTTAGGAATGCTCCGGGACAGAGGGGAGCTGTTTTTT
.	TRBV2	TRBD2	TRBJ2-7	CASRTGTSDHEQYF	TGTGCCAGCAGAACCGGGACTAGCGATCACGAGCAGTACTTC
.	TRBV11-3	.	TRBJ2-1	CASSLQHSDNEQFF	TGTGCCAGCAGCTTACAGCATTCGGACAATGAGCAGTTCTTC
.	TRBV5-5	.	TRBJ2-4	CASSTPGPWLDIQYF	TGTGCCAGCAGCACCCCGGGACCTTGGTTGGACATTCAGTACTTC
large	TRBV15	TRBD1	TRBJ1-2	CATSRDTRQGARGYTF	TGTGCCACCAGCAGAGATACGAGACAGGGGGCTCGAGGCTACACCTTC
few	TRBV28	.	TRBJ2-2	CASSENTGELFF	TGTGCCAGCAGTGAGAACACCGGGGAGCTGTTTTTT
few	TRBV24-1	TRBD1	TRBJ2-7	CATSDSGQGMQYF	TGTGCCACCAGTGACTCGGGACAGGGAATGCAGTACTTC
.	TRBV7-2	.	TRBJ2-5	CASSSDSGAQYF	TGTGCCAGCAGCTCAGATAGTGGGGCCCAGTACTTC
once	TRBV5-1	.	TRBJ1-3	CASSLGSSGNTIYF	TGCGCCAGCAGCCTGGGGAGCTCTGGAAACACCATATATTTT
.	TRBV11-2	.	TRBJ2-6	CASSLYLMGGSNSGANVLTF	TGTGCCAGCAGCTTATATTTAATGGGGGGTAGCAACTCTGGGGCCAACGTCCTGACTTTC